This is a list of T cell receptor beta chains from one sample in a study of cytomegalovirus exposure and HLA in healthy donors. TCRdb's copy holds only in-frame clones and misses some; the assay was immunoSEQ multiplex PCR. The sample contains about 180,000 clones, about 78% of which appear only once. The sample consisted of PBMCs. These receptors were collected from a man in his fifties or sixties in good health and CMV-seronegative. Both conserved end residues are part of each CDR3. The D gene is left open where the match is weak. A clone size is listed for some rows: how often the clone was seen (once, few, many), or a class if it is expanded.

TRBJ1-2,TRBD1,TRBV28,.,CASRGQGGGDGYTF,TGTGCCAGCAGGGGACAGGGCGGAGGCGATGGCTACACCTTC
TRBJ1-2,.,TRBV20-1,.,CSARLQGGYTF,TGCAGTGCTAGACTACAGGGAGGCTACACCTTC
TRBJ2-7,.,TRBV7-2,.,CASSYARGPYEQYF,TGTGCCAGCAGCTATGCCCGGGGTCCCTACGAGCAGTACTTC
TRBJ1-2,TRBD1,TRBV7-3,.,CASSLTGSDRKNYGYTF,TGTGCCAGCAGCTTAACGGGTTCGGACAGGAAGAACTATGGCTACACCTTC
TRBJ2-1,.,TRBV11-3,.,CASSLESGTDRYGEQFF,TGTGCCAGCAGCTTAGAGTCAGGTACAGATCGGTACGGTGAGCAGTTCTTC
TRBJ1-2,.,TRBV5-4,.,CASSYAGANYGYTF,TGTGCCAGCAGCTACGCAGGGGCCAACTATGGCTACACCTTC
TRBJ1-1,.,TRBV29-1,.,CSAPPGGGPMNTEAFF,TGCAGCGCCCCTCCGGGAGGTGGCCCCATGAACACTGAAGCTTTCTTT
TRBJ2-2,.,TRBV2,.,CASSEAGTVTGELFF,TGTGCCAGCAGTGAGGCGGGGACGGTGACCGGGGAGCTGTTTTTT
TRBJ1-2,.,TRBV18,.,CASSPVENYGYTF,TGTGCCAGCTCGCCCGTAGAGAACTATGGCTACACCTTC
TRBJ2-7,.,TRBV4-1,.,CASSQAQQGPSYEQYF,TGCGCCAGCAGCCAAGCACAACAGGGACCTTCCTACGAGCAGTACTTC
TRBJ1-2,TRBD1,TRBV10-3,.,CAISGDRNGIDYGYTF,TGTGCCATCAGTGGGGACAGAAACGGGATTGACTATGGCTACACCTTC
TRBJ1-3,TRBD1,TRBV30,.,CAWSADRGNTIYF,TGTGCCTGGAGCGCGGACAGGGGAAACACCATATATTTT
TRBJ2-3,.,TRBV5-4,.,CASALGLGHGTDTQYF,TGTGCCAGCGCCCTCGGGCTGGGGCATGGAACAGATACGCAGTATTTT
TRBJ2-2,.,TRBV28,.,CASRHQGTGELFF,TGTGCCAGCAGACACCAGGGGACCGGGGAGCTGTTTTTT
TRBJ1-4,.,TRBV9,.,CASSVRVADEKLFF,TGTGCCAGCAGCGTCAGGGTTGCGGATGAAAAACTGTTTTTT
TRBJ2-7,.,TRBV25-1,.,CASSRDTTYEQYF,TGTGCCAGCTCCCGGGACACCACCTACGAGCAGTACTTC
TRBJ1-6,.,TRBV5-1,.,CASSLSGLYNSPLHF,TGCGCCAGCAGCTTGTCAGGCCTCTATAATTCACCCCTCCACTTT
TRBJ1-1,.,TRBV5-1,.,CASSLRGAPNTEAFF,TGCGCCAGCAGCTTACGGGGGGCGCCGAACACTGAAGCTTTCTTT
TRBJ2-3,TRBD2,TRBV19,.,CASSINGRDDTQYF,TGTGCCAGTAGTATTAACGGGAGGGACGATACGCAGTATTTT
TRBJ1-2,TRBD1,TRBV6-5,.,CASSYSRQGTYGYTF,TGTGCCAGCAGTTACTCGCGACAGGGGACTTATGGCTACACCTTC
TRBJ2-7,.,TRBV29-1,.,CSVGQQASRGEQYF,TGCAGCGTTGGCCAACAGGCCTCCAGGGGCGAGCAGTACTTC
TRBJ1-1,.,TRBV19,.,CASSIVIIEPGHPNTEAFF,TGTGCCAGTAGTATTGTAATCATCGAACCTGGACACCCGAACACTGAAGCTTTCTTT
TRBJ1-2,.,TRBV6-1,many,CASSEGGGNSYTF,TGTGCCAGCAGTGAAGGAGGCGGGAATAGCTACACCTTC
TRBJ2-5,TRBD1,TRBV29-1,.,CSVRTGEETQYF,TGCAGCGTAAGGACAGGCGAAGAGACCCAGTACTTC
TRBJ2-1,.,TRBV2,.,CASRRASGIHNEQFF,TGTGCCAGCAGAAGAGCCTCAGGGATCCACAATGAGCAGTTCTTC
TRBJ1-1,TRBD1,TRBV5-1,few,CASSARTGMLHTEAFF,TGCGCCAGCAGCGCCCGGACAGGGATGTTGCACACTGAAGCTTTCTTT
TRBJ2-7,.,TRBV7-2,.,CASSRGHEQYF,TGTGCCAGCAGCCGAGGCCACGAGCAGTACTTC
TRBJ1-4,.,TRBV6-1,.,CASSPGLTEKLFF,TGTGCCAGCAGTCCAGGACTTACGGAAAAACTGTTTTTT
TRBJ2-1,TRBD1,TRBV4-1,.,CASSFAPKRDREFNEQFF,TGCGCCAGCAGCTTCGCGCCAAAACGGGACAGGGAATTCAATGAGCAGTTCTTC
TRBJ2-3,TRBD2,TRBV5-1,.,CASSLISGGNTDTQYF,TGCGCCAGCAGCTTGATTAGCGGGGGGAACACAGATACGCAGTATTTT
TRBJ2-7,TRBD1,TRBV5-4,.,CASSGFGRDRAHEQYF,TGTGCCAGCAGCGGGTTTGGCCGGGACAGGGCCCACGAGCAGTACTTC
TRBJ1-2,.,TRBV30,.,CAFQTGYGYTF,TGTGCCTTCCAGACAGGCTATGGCTACACCTTC
TRBJ1-1,.,TRBV5-4,.,CASSPPGRANTEAFF,TGTGCCAGCAGCCCTCCCGGCAGGGCGAACACTGAAGCTTTCTTT
TRBJ1-2,.,TRBV28,.,CASRSLDSNYGYTF,TGTGCCAGCAGGAGCCTTGACAGTAACTATGGCTACACCTTC
TRBJ2-1,TRBD2,TRBV7-7,.,CASSRSLSTSGRNNEQFF,TGTGCCAGCAGCCGATCACTGTCGACTAGCGGGAGGAACAATGAGCAGTTCTTC
TRBJ1-3,.,TRBV11-2,.,CASSNKGLVGNTIYF,TGTGCCAGCAGCAACAAGGGGTTGGTCGGAAACACCATATATTTT
TRBJ2-6,TRBD1,TRBV19,.,CASSTADRVTSGANVLTF,TGTGCCAGTAGTACCGCCGACAGGGTCACCTCTGGGGCCAACGTCCTGACTTTC
TRBJ2-5,TRBD2,TRBV5-1,once,CASSRTSGGQETQYF,TGCGCCAGCAGTAGGACTAGCGGGGGCCAAGAGACCCAGTACTTC
TRBJ1-5,TRBD1,TRBV6-1,.,CASTIQGVNQPQHF,TGTGCCAGCACTATACAGGGGGTGAATCAGCCCCAGCATTTT
TRBJ2-2,TRBD2,TRBV2,.,CASSGGGLDVGELFF,TGTGCCAGCAGTGGGGGAGGGCTGGACGTCGGGGAGCTGTTTTTT
TRBJ2-1,.,TRBV5-4,few,CASSFVPGNEQFF,TGTGCCAGCAGCTTTGTCCCGGGTAATGAGCAGTTCTTC
TRBJ2-5,TRBD2,TRBV7-8,.,CASSYRGGYETQYF,TGTGCCAGCAGCTACCGCGGGGGTTATGAGACCCAGTACTTC
TRBJ1-1,.,TRBV19,.,CASSISMGGLTEAFF,TGTGCCAGTAGTATATCCATGGGGGGGCTCACTGAAGCTTTCTTT
TRBJ1-3,.,TRBV4-2,few,CASSQEDSSGNTIYF,TGTGCCAGCAGCCAAGAGGACTCCTCTGGAAACACCATATATTTT
TRBJ1-2,.,TRBV29-1,.,CSVGDVNYGYPF,TGCAGCGTTGGAGATGTCAACTATGGCTACCCCTTC
TRBJ1-5,TRBD1,TRBV28,.,CASSSGQGSNQPQHF,TGTGCCAGCAGTTCCGGACAGGGCAGCAATCAGCCCCAGCATTTT
TRBJ2-5,TRBD1,TRBV28,.,CASRHRGLGQETQYF,TGTGCCAGCAGACACAGGGGTTTAGGGCAAGAGACCCAGTACTTC
TRBJ1-1,.,TRBV2,.,CASRNLQGVSNTEAFF,TGTGCCAGCAGAAATTTACAGGGTGTAAGTAACACTGAAGCTTTCTTT
TRBJ1-2,.,TRBV29-1,.,CSGSEDSNYGYTF,TGCAGCGGATCGGAGGACTCTAACTATGGCTACACCTTC
TRBJ2-7,.,TRBV27,.,CASSLEGGASYEQYF,TGTGCCAGCAGTTTAGAAGGAGGGGCCTCCTACGAGCAGTACTTC